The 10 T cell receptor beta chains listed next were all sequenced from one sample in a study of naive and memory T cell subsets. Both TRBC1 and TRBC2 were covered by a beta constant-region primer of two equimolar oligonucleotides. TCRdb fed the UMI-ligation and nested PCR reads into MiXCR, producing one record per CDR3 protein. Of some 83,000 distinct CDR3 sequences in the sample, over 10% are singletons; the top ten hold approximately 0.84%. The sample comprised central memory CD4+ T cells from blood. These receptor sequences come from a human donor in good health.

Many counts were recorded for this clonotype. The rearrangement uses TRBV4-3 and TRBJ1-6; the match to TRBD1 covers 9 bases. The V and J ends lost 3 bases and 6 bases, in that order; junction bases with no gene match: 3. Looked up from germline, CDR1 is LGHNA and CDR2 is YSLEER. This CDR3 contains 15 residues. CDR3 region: CASSQGTGTNSPLHF. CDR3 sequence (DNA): TGCGCCAGCAGCCAGGGGACAGGGACTAATTCACCCCTCCACTTT.

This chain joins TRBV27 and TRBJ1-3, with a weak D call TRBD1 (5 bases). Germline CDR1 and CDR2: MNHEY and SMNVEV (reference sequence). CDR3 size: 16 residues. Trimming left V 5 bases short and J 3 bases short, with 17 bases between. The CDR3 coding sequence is TGTGCCAGCAGTAGCGGGACTTCCTTCCATGGAAACACCATATATTTT. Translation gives CASSSGTSFHGNTIYF.

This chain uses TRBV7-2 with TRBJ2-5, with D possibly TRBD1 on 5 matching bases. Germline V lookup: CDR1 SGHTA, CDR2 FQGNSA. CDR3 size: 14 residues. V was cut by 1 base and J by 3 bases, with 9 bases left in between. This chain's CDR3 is CASSLGTNKETQYF. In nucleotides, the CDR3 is TGTGCCAGCAGCTTAGGGACAAACAAAGAGACCCAGTACTTC. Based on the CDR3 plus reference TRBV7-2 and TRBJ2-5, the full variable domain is GAGVSQSPSNKVTEKGKDVELRCDPISGHTALYWYRQSLGQGLEFLIYFQGNSAPDKSGLPSDRFSAERTGGSVSTLTIQRTQQEDSAVYLCASSLGTNKETQYFGPGTRLLVL.

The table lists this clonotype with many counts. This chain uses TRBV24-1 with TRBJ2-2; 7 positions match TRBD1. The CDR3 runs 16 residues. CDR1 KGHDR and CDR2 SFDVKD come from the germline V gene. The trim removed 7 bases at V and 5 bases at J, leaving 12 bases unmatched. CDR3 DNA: TGTGCCACCAGCCTAACGGGACAGACAAAGACCGGGGAGCTGTTTTTT. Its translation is CATSLTGQTKTGELFF.

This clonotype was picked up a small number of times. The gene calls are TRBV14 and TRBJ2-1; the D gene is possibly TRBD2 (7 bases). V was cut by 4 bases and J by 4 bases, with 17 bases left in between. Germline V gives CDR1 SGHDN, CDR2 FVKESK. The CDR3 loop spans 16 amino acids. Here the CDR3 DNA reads TGTGCCAGCAGCCCTATTTCGGGGGGCCTGTACAATGAGCAGTTCTTC. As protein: CASSPISGGLYNEQFF.

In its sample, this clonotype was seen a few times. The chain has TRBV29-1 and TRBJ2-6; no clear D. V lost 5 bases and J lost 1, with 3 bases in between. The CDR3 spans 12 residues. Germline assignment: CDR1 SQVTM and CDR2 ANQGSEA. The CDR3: CSVWSGANVLTF. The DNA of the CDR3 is TGCAGCGTTTGGTCTGGGGCCAACGTCCTGACTTTC.

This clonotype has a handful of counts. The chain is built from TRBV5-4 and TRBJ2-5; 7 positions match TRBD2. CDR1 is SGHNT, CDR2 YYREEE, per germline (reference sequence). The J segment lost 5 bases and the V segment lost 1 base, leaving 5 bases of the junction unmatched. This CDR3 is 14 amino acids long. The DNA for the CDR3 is TGTGCCAGCAGCTTGAAGCGGGAAAGGGAGACCCAGTACTTC. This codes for CASSLKRERETQYF.

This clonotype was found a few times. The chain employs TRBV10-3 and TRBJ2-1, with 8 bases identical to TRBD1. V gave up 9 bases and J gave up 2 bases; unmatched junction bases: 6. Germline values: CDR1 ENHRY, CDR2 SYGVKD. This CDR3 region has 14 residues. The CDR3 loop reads CAIRQGIPYNEQFF. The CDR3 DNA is TGTGCCATAAGACAGGGGATCCCCTACAATGAGCAGTTCTTC.

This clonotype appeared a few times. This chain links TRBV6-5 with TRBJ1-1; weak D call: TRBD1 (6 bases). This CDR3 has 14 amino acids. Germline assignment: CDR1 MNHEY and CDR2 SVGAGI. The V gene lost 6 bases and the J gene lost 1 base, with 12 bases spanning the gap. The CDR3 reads CASSGRGTNTEAFF. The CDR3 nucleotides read TGTGCCAGCAGCGGGAGGGGGACGAACACTGAAGCTTTCTTT.

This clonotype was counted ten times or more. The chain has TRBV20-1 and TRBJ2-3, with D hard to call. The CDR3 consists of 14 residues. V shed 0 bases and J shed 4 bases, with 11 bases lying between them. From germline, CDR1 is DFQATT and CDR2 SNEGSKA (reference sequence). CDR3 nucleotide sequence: TGCAGTGCTAGAGAACCGACTCTCCCAGATACGCAGTATTTT. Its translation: CSAREPTLPDTQYF.